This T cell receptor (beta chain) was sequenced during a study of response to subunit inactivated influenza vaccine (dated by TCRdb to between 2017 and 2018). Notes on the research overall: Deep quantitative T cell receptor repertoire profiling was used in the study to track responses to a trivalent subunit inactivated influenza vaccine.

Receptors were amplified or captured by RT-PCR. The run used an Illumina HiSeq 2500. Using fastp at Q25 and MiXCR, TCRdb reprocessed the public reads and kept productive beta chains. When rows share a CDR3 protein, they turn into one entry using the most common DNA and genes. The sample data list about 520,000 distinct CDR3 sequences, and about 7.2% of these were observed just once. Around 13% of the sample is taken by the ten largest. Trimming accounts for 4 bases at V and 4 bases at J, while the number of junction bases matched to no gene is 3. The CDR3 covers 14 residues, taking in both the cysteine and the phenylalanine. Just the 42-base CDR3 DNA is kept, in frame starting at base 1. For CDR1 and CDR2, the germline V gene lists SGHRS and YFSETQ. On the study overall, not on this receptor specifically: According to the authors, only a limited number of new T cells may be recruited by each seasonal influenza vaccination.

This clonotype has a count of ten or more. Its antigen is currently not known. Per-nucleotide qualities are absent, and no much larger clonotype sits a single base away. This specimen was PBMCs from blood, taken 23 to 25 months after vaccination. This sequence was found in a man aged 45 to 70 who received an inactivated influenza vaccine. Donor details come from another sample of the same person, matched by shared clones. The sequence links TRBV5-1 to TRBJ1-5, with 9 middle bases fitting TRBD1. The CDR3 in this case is CASSNGQGNQPQHF. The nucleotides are TGCGCCAGCAGCAATGGACAGGGGAATCAGCCCCAGCATTTT.